One and the same sample provided the 22 T cell receptor beta chains below, sequenced in a study of T cell responses to AZD1222 COVID-19 vaccine. This table comes from immunoSEQ multiplex PCR, and its TCRdb copy is limited to in-frame clones, with some not included. The data contain approximately 100,000 clones, about 90% of them singletons. Sequencing was performed on peripheral blood, taken 28 days after the second AZD1222 dose. The receptors here all came from an adult who received the AZD1222 COVID-19 vaccine.

The chain joins TRBV19 to TRBJ1-2; the D is unclear. Germline V CDR1 and CDR2: LNHDA, SQIVND (reference sequence). The ends were cut back, 6 bases at V and 3 bases at J, with 17 bases in the middle. There are 15 residues in the CDR3. The CDR3 region is CASRVDEGRDYGYTF. DNA for the CDR3: TGTGCCAGTAGGGTAGATGAGGGCCGCGACTATGGCTACACCTTC.

The DNA of the CDR3 is TGTGCCATCTCACCAACCAGCAACTACGAGCAGTACTTC. Its protein is CAISPTSNYEQYF. The V call is TRBV10-3, the J call TRBJ2-7; D call uncertain. Trimming left V 8 bases short and J 3 bases short, with 14 bases between. There are 13 residues in the CDR3. Germline V gene lookup returns CDR1 ENHRY and CDR2 SYGVKD.

The gene calls are TRBV2 and TRBJ2-7; D gene unclear. Germline assignment: CDR1 SNHLY and CDR2 FYNNEI. The CDR3 length is 12 residues. The ends were cut back, 6 bases at V and 0 bases at J, with 6 bases in the middle. The CDR3: CASSEVSYEQYF. The CDR3 coding sequence is TGTGCCAGCAGCGAGGTCTCCTACGAGCAGTACTTC. Complete variable domain (other parts from reference TRBV2 and TRBJ2-7): EPEVTQTPSHQVTQMGQEVILRCVPISNHLYFYWYRQILGQKVEFLVSFYNNEISEKSEIFDDQFSVERPDGSNFTLKIRSTKLEDSAMYFCASSEVSYEQYFGPGTRLTVT.

This clone is a singleton in its sample. The J gene is TRBJ2-3, the V gene TRBV7-8; D gene unclear. Germline V gene lookup returns CDR1 SGHVS and CDR2 FQNEAQ. Trimming removed 1 base at V and 0 bases at J, with 5 bases between. The CDR3 spans 14 residues. In nucleotides, the CDR3 is TGTGCCAGCAGCTTAGGGGCCAGCACAGATACGCAGTATTTT. It codes for CASSLGASTDTQYF.

V and J are TRBV6-5 and TRBJ2-4; 13 nucleotides line up with TRBD2. The germline CDR1 and CDR2 sequences are MNHEY and SVGAGI. The CDR3 consists of 15 residues. J was trimmed by 5 bases and V by 6 bases; bases with no gene match: 4. CDR3 DNA: TGTGCCAGCAGAGTGACTAGCGGGGGGCAAAACATTCAGTACTTC. It specifies CASRVTSGGQNIQYF.

This clone was detected once. The V and J genes are TRBV14 and TRBJ2-1; D not resolved. The germline V and J ends were trimmed by 2 bases and 0 bases, with 11 bases remaining between them. CDR3 length: 16 residues. In germline, CDR1 is SGHDN, CDR2 FVKESK. CDR3 amino acids: CASSQRGRSSYNEQFF. DNA for the CDR3: TGTGCCAGCAGCCAAAGAGGACGGAGCTCCTACAATGAGCAGTTCTTC.

This rearrangement joins TRBV18 to TRBJ1-4; D gene uncertain. The CDR3 sequence is 14 residues long. The V and J ends lost 3 bases and 8 bases respectively, with 13 bases between them. Germline loops: CDR1 KGHSH, CDR2 LQKENI. The CDR3 sequence is CASSPNDSGEKLFF. CDR3 nucleotide sequence: TGTGCCAGCTCACCTAACGACTCAGGAGAAAAACTGTTTTTT.

The rearrangement joins TRBV6-5 to TRBJ2-3; D is possibly TRBD2 (5 bases). This CDR3 region has 14 residues. V was shortened by 5 bases and J by 0 bases, with 9 bases between the two germline ends. CDR1 and CDR2 (germline): MNHEY, SVGAGI. The CDR3 sequence is CASSPGGSTDTQYF. The CDR3 DNA reads TGTGCCAGCAGTCCAGGCGGGAGCACAGATACGCAGTATTTT.

This clone was recorded once. The chain links TRBV9 to TRBJ2-7; D remains ambiguous. Trimming took off 0 bases at V and 0 bases at J, with 7 bases between the two ends. The germline gives CDR1 SGDLS, CDR2 YYNGEE. This CDR3 comprises 14 residues. Written as DNA, the CDR3 is TGTGCCAGCAGCGTAGACCCGAGCTCCTACGAGCAGTACTTC. Amino acid sequence: CASSVDPSSYEQYF.

This clone was recorded only once. The chain links TRBV7-2 to TRBJ1-2; no reliable D call. CDR1 and CDR2 (germline): SGHTA, FQGNSA. This CDR3 has 13 residues. With 8 bases removed from V and 3 bases from J, the gap between germline ends came to 13 bases. This CDR3 reads CASADEGYYGYTF. The CDR3 DNA reads TGTGCCAGCGCCGACGAGGGCTACTATGGCTACACCTTC.

The rearrangement links TRBV14 to TRBJ1-1; D may be TRBD1 (5 bases). V lost 2 bases to trimming and J lost 3 bases, with 7 bases between them. Germline CDR1 SGHDN, CDR2 FVKESK. The CDR3 covers 13 residues. The CDR3 sequence: CASSQQGHTEAFF. As DNA, the CDR3 is TGTGCCAGCAGCCAACAGGGACACACTGAAGCTTTCTTT.

The chain joins TRBV10-3 to TRBJ1-1, with no clear D. The CDR3 has 12 amino acids. V was trimmed by 4 bases and J by 3 bases, leaving 6 bases between them. Germline CDR1 is ENHRY and CDR2 is SYGVKD. CDR3 residues: CAISGHDTEAFF. CDR3 DNA: TGTGCCATCAGTGGGCATGACACTGAAGCTTTCTTT.

V usage is TRBV7-9 and J usage is TRBJ1-5; 7 nucleotides align to TRBD1. CDR1 and CDR2 from the germline V gene are SEHNR and FQNEAQ (reference sequence). J gave up 4 bases and V 5 bases, and 2 bases lay outside the gene matches. The CDR3 is 13 amino acids. The CDR3 loop is CASSRDRNQPQHF. The CDR3 nucleotides are TGTGCCAGCAGCCGGGACAGAAATCAGCCCCAGCATTTT.

The chain is built from TRBV15 and TRBJ2-7; D ambiguous. V was clipped by 1 base and J by 6 bases, with 10 bases between them. There are 13 residues in the CDR3. Germline CDR1 is LNHNV and CDR2 is YYDKDF (reference sequence). The CDR3 reads CATSRGDWGEQYF. As DNA, the CDR3 is TGTGCCACCAGCAGAGGGGATTGGGGCGAGCAGTACTTC.

This clone was seen only a few times. The chain employs TRBV3-1 (or the pseudogene TRBV3-2) and TRBJ2-7; 7 bases agree with TRBD1. The CDR3 has 16 amino acids. The V gene end was trimmed by 4 bases and the J gene end by 3 bases; junction bases not matched to a gene: 12. The V gene's germline CDR1 is LGHDT and CDR2 YNNKEL (reference sequence). CDR3 amino acids: CASSPQGDFAYYEQYF. CDR3 in DNA: TGTGCCAGCAGCCCCCAGGGGGATTTCGCCTACTACGAGCAGTACTTC.

This rearrangement joins TRBV5-5 to TRBJ2-7, with TRBD1 identical over 7 bases. V lost 4 bases, J lost 5 bases, and 18 bases stayed unmatched. CDR1 and CDR2 (germline): SGHKS, YYEKEE (reference sequence). This CDR3 comprises 17 residues. CDR3 nucleotides: TGTGCCAGCAGCCCCGCCCCTACGACAGGGAGAGATAACGAGCAGTACTTC. This codes for CASSPAPTTGRDNEQYF.

The J gene is TRBJ2-5, the V gene TRBV6-5; 8 bases fit TRBD2. Trimming cost V 9 bases and J 1 base; bases outside gene matches: 10. The CDR3 has 15 residues. Germline assignment: CDR1 MNHEY and CDR2 SVGAGI. CDR3: CASTGAGVSQETQYF. The CDR3 nucleotides read TGTGCCAGTACGGGAGCGGGGGTTTCCCAAGAGACCCAGTACTTC.

The V and J genes are TRBV27 and TRBJ1-6; D remains unclear. The CDR3 has 14 residues. Trimming took 7 bases from V and 7 from J, leaving 14 bases between them. In germline, CDR1 is MNHEY, CDR2 SMNVEV (reference sequence). The CDR3 DNA reads as TGTGCCAGCACCACTGCAGTTTTCAATTCACCCCTCCACTTT. The encoded protein is CASTTAVFNSPLHF.

A few counts support this clone. The chain joins TRBV27 to TRBJ2-2, with D possibly TRBD1 on 6 matching bases. CDR1 MNHEY and CDR2 SMNVEV come from the germline V gene (reference sequence). The CDR3 sequence is 16 residues long. V was cut by 1 base and J by 0 bases, with 9 bases left in between. CDR3 sequence (DNA): TGTGCCAGCAGTTTATGGGCAGGGGCGAACACCGGGGAGCTGTTTTTT. It translates to CASSLWAGANTGELFF.

The rearrangement joins TRBV4-3 to TRBJ2-7; D is uncertain. CDR3 size: 13 residues. V was cut by 1 base and J by 4 bases, with 8 bases left in between. Germline loops: CDR1 LGHNA, CDR2 YSLEER. CDR3: CASSQAPSYEQYF. The CDR3, as DNA: TGCGCCAGCAGCCAAGCCCCGTCATACGAGCAGTACTTC.

CDR3 in DNA: TGTGCCACCAGTGATCGGCAGGGTGGTGAAAAACTGTTTTTT. Translating gives CATSDRQGGEKLFF. The chain combines TRBV24-1 with TRBJ1-4; tentative D call: TRBD1 (5 bases). The CDR3 totals 14 residues. Germline loops: CDR1 KGHDR, CDR2 SFDVKD. V was pared by 3 bases and J by 7 bases, with 11 bases between.

This chain connects TRBV9 to TRBJ1-4, with TRBD1 matching 9 bases. The J segment lost 7 bases and the V segment lost 4 bases, leaving 5 bases of the junction unmatched. The germline V gene encodes CDR1 SGDLS and CDR2 YYNGEE. CDR3 length: 14 amino acids. CDR3 coding DNA: TGTGCCAGCAGCTCACAGGGGGCAGGTGAAAAACTGTTTTTT. Translated: CASSSQGAGEKLFF.